This record concerns one T cell receptor (beta chain) sequence. The source of the sample is a study of blood T cell repertoires in COVID-19. Study summary: Researchers got acute and convalescent COVID-19 samples from the United States, Italy and Spain. Sample material is recorded as cDNA or gDNA derived from T cells, B-cell-depleted T cells, or PBMCs.

The CDR3 extends over 15 amino acids. Germline V gene sequence: CDR1 LNHDA, CDR2 SQIVND (reference sequence). V shed 2 bases, J shed 9 bases, and the junction held 7 bases outside the gene matches. Two negative PCRs, clearance, or symptom resolution characterized the recovered Cohort 3 donors. Using immunoSEQ multiplex PCR, the repertoire was profiled, and TCRdb retains in-frame clones only, with some absent. This sample has roughly 300,000 clones, with about 87% found just once. The sequence came from a woman aged 25 to 39 who had recovered from COVID-19. Sequences were obtained from PBMCs or T cells enriched from blood (not recorded which). The chain carries TRBV19 and TRBJ1-6, with 7 bases lining up with TRBD1. In DNA form, the CDR3 reads TGTGCCAGTAGTATAACAGGGGCGCAGGGTTCACCCCTCCACTTT. Its protein is CASSITGAQGSPLHF.